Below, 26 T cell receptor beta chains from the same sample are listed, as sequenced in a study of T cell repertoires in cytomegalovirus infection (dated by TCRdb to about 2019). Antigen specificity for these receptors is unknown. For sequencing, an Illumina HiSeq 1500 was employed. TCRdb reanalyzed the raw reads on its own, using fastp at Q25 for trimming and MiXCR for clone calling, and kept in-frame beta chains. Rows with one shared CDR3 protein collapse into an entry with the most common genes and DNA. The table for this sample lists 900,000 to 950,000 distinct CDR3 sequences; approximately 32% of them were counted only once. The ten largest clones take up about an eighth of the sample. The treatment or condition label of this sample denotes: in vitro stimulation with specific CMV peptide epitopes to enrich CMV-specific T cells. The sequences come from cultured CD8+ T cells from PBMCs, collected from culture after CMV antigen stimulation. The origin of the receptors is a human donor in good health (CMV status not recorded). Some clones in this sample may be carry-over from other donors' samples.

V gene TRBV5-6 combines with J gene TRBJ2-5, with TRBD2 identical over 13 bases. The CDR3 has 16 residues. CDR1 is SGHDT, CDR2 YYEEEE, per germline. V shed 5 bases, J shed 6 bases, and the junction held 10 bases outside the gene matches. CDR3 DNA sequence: TGTGCCAGCAGTCCAACGGGACTAGCGGGGAAAAAGACCCAGTACTTC. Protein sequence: CASSPTGLAGKKTQYF.

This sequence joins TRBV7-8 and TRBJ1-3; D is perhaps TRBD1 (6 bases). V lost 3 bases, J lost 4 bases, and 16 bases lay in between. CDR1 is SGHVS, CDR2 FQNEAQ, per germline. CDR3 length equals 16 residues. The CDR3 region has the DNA TGTGCCAGCAGCTTTTTCGGGGGCGCGATCGGAAACACCATATATTTT. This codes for CASSFFGGAIGNTIYF.

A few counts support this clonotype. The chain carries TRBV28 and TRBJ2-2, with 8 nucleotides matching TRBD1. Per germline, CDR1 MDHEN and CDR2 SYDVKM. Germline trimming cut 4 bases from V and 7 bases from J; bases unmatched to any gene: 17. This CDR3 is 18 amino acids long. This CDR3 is CASSWTAKTGEYGGELFF. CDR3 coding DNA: TGTGCCAGCAGTTGGACGGCTAAGACAGGGGAATACGGCGGGGAGCTGTTTTTT.

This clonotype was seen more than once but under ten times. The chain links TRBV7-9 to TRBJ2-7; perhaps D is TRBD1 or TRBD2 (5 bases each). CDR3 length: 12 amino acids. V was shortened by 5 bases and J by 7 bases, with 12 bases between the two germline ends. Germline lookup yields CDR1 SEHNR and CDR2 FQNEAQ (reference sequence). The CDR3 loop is CASSTGTGEQYV. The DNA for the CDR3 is TGTGCCAGCAGCACCGGGACGGGAGAGCAGTACGTC.

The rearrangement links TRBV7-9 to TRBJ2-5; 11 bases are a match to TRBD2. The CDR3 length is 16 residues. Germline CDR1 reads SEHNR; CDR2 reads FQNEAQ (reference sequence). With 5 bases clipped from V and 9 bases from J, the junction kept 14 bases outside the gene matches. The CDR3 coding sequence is TGTGCCAGCAGCCCCTCACTAGCGGGGGCGCGGTTATCCCAGTACTTC. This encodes CASSPSLAGARLSQYF.

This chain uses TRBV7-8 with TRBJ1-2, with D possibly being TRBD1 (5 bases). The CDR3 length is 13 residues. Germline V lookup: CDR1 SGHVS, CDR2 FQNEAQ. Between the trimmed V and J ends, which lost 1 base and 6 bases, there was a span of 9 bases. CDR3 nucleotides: TGTGCCAGCAGCTTAGGGGGGAGCGATGGCTACACCTTC. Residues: CASSLGGSDGYTF.

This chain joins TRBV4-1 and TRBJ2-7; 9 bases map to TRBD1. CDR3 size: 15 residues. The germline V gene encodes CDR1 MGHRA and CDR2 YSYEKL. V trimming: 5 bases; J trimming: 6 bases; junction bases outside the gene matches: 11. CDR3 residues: CASSSLQGAFSEQYF. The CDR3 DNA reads TGCGCCAGCAGCTCCCTACAGGGGGCTTTTTCCGAGCAGTACTTC.

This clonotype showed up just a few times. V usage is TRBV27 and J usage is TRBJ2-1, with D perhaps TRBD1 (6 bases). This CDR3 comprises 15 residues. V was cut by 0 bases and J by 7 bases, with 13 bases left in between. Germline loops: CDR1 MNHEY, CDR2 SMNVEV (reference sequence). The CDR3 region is CASSLSNGRGNEQFF. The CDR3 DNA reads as TGTGCCAGCAGTTTATCGAATGGCAGGGGAAATGAGCAGTTCTTC.

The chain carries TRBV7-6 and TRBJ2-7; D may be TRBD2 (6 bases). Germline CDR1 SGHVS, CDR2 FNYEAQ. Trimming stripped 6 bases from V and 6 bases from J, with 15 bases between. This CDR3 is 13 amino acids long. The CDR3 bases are TGTGCCAGCAGTCCTGAGATGGGGGGCGAGCAGTACTTC. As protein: CASSPEMGGEQYF.

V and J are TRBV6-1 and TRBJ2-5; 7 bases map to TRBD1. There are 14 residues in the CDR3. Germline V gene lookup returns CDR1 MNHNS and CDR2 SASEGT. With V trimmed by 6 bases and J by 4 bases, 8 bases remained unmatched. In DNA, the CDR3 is TGTGCCAGCAGCCGAAACACAGGGGTAGAGACCCAGTACTTC. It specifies CASSRNTGVETQYF.

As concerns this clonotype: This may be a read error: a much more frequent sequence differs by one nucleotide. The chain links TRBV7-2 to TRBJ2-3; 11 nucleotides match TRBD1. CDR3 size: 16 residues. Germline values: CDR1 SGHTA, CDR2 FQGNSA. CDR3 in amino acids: CVSSLGQGALTDTQYF. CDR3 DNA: TGTGTCAGCAGCTTAGGACAGGGGGCCCTCACAGATACGCAGTATTTT.

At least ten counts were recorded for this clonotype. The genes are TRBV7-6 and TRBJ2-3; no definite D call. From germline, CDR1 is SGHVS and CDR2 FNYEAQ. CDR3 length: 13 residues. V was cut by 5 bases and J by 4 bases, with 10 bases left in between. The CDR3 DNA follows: TGTGCCAGCAGCAAAGACCACGCAGATACGCAGTATTTT. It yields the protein CASSKDHADTQYF. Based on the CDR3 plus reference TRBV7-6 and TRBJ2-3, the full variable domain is GAGVSQSPRYKVTKRGQDVALRCDPISGHVSLYWYRQALGQGPEFLTYFNYEAQQDKSGLPNDRFSAERPEGSISTLTIQRTEQRDSAMYRCASSKDHADTQYFGPGTRLTVL.

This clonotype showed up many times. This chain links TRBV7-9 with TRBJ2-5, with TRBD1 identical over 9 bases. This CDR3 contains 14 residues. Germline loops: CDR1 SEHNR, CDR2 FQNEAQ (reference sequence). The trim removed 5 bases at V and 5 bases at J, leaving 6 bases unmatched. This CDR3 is CASSLGTGSETQYF. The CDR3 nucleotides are TGTGCCAGCAGCCTAGGGACAGGGAGCGAGACCCAGTACTTC. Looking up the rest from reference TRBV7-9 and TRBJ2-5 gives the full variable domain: DTGVSQNPRHKITKRGQNVTFRCDPISEHNRLYWYRQTLGQGPEFLTYFQNEAQLEKSRLLSDRFSAERPKGSFSTLEIQRTEQGDSAMYLCASSLGTGSETQYFGPGTRLLVL.

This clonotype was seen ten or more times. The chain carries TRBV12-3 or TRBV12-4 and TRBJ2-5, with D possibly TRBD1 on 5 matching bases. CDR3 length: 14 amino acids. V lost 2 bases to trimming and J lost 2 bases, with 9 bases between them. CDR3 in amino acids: CASSLWAGQETQYF. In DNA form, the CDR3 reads TGTGCCAGCAGTTTATGGGCAGGGCAAGAGACCCAGTACTTC.

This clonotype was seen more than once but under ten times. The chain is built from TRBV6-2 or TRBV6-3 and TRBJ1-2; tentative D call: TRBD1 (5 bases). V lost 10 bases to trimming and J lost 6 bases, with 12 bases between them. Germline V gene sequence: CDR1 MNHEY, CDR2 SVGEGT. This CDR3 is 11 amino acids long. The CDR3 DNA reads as TGTGCCATTCTGGGGGTTGATGGCTACACCTTC. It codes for CAILGVDGYTF.

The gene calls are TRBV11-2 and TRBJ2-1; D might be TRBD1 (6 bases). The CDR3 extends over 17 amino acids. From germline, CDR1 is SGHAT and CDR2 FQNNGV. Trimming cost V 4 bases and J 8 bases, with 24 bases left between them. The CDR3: CASSSSMGAPLSDEQFF. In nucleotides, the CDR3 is TGTGCCAGCAGCTCATCAATGGGGGCGCCGTTGTCCGATGAGCAGTTCTTC.

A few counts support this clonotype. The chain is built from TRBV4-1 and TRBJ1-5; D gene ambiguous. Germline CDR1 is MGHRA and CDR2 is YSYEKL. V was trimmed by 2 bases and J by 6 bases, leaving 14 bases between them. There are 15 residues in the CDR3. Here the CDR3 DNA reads TGCGCCAGCAGCCAATATCCCGGACGTGGTCAGCCCCAGCATTTT. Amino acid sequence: CASSQYPGRGQPQHF.

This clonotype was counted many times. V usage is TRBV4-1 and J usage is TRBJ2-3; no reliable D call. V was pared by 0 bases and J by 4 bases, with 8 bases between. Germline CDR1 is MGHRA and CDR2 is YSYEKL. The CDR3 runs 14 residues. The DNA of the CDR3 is TGCGCCAGCAGCCAAGACGGTGGGGCAGATACGCAGTATTTT. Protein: CASSQDGGADTQYF.

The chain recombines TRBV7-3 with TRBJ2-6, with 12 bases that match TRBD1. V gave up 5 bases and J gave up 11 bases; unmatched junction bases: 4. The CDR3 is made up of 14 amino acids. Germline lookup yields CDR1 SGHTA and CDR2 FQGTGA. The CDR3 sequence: CASSEGQGAHVLTF. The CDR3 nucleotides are TGTGCCAGCAGCGAGGGACAGGGGGCTCACGTCCTGACTTTC.

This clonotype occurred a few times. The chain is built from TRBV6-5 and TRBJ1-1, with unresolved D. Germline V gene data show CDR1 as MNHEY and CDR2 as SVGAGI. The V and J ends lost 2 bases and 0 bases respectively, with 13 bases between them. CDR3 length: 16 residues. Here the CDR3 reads CASSYTGSSMNTEAFF. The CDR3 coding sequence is TGTGCCAGCAGTTACACCGGGTCGTCCATGAACACTGAAGCTTTCTTT.

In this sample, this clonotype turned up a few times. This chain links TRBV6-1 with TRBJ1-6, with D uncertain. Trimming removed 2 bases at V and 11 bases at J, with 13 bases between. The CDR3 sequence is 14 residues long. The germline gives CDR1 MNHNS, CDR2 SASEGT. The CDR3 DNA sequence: TGTGCCAGCAGTGAATTAGCCGCCGGGGCACCCCTCCACTTT. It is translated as CASSELAAGAPLHF.

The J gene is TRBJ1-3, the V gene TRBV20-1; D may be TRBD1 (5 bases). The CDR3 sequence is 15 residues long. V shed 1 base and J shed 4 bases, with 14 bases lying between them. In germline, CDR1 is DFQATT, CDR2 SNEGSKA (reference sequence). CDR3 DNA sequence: TGCAGTGCTAGAGGTGAACCGGGACCCGGAAACACCATATATTTT. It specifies CSARGEPGPGNTIYF.

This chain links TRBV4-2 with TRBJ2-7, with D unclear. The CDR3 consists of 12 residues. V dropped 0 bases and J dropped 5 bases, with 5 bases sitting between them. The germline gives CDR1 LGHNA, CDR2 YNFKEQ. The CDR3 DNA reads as TGTGCCAGCAGCCAAGATTGGAACGAGCAGTACTTC. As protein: CASSQDWNEQYF.

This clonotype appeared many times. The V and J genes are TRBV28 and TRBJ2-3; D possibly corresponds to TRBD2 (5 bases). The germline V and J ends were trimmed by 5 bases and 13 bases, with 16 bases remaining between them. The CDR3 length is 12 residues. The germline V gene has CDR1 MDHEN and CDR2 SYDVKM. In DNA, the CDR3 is TGTGCCAGCAGTGGACTGTCTCGATGGGAGTATTTT. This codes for CASSGLSRWEYF.

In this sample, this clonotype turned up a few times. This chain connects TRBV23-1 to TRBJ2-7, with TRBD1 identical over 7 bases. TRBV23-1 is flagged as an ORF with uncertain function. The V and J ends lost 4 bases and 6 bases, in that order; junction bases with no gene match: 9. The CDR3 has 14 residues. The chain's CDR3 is CASSLSTGRSEQYV. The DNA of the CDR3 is TGCGCCAGCAGTCTATCGACAGGGCGATCCGAGCAGTACGTC.

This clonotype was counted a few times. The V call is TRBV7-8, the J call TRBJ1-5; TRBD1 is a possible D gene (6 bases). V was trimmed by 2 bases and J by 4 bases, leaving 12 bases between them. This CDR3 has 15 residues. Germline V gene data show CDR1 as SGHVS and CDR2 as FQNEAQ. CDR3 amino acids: CASSLRGTGNQPQHF. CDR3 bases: TGTGCCAGCAGCTTAAGGGGGACTGGGAATCAGCCCCAGCATTTT.